One sample yielded the 18 T cell receptor beta chains listed below, sequenced in a study of blood T cell repertoires in COVID-19. Some clones are missing from TCRdb's copy, which holds only in-frame ones; the method was immunoSEQ multiplex PCR. The table has tens of thousands of clones, about 88% seen once. Sequenced sample: peripheral blood. All receptors derive from a man between 65 and 85 years old in a cohort sampled during active COVID-19.

In its sample, this clone was seen a few times. The chain has TRBV6-6 and TRBJ2-7; possible D gene TRBD2, 5 bases. Per germline, CDR1 MNHNY and CDR2 SVGAGI (reference sequence). Trimming removed 4 bases from V and 8 bases from J, with 12 bases in between. The CDR3 is 12 residues long. The CDR3 DNA is TGTGCCAGCAGTTTTGGACTTCTGCAGCAGTACTTC. Translating it yields CASSFGLLQQYF.

This clone is judged medium-sized. This rearrangement joins TRBV5-1 to TRBJ2-2, with TRBD1 matching over 8 bases. J was trimmed by 5 bases and V by 0 bases; bases with no gene match: 3. This CDR3 has 15 amino acids. The V gene's germline CDR1 is SGHRS and CDR2 YFSETQ. Here the CDR3 DNA reads TGCGCCAGCAGCTTGGGGACAGGGTTGACCGGGGAGCTGTTTTTT. Protein sequence: CASSLGTGLTGELFF.

This rearrangement joins TRBV5-5 to TRBJ2-1; 7 positions agree with TRBD1. Germline V lookup: CDR1 SGHKS, CDR2 YYEKEE (reference sequence). The CDR3 contains 16 residues. V was pared by 4 bases and J by 2 bases, with 9 bases of the junction left unmatched. The CDR3 sequence is CASSTAGTATYNEQFF. CDR3 in DNA: TGTGCCAGCAGCACCGCCGGGACAGCTACCTACAATGAGCAGTTCTTC.

The gene calls are TRBV28 and TRBJ1-2; 8 bases line up with TRBD1. Germline CDR1 is MDHEN and CDR2 is SYDVKM. The CDR3 loop spans 14 amino acids. Unmatched junction bases numbered 9, after V lost 8 bases and J lost 4 bases. The CDR3 region has the DNA TGTGCCAGCCTAACAGGGGGAAGAGGCTATGGCTACACCTTC. Translation: CASLTGGRGYGYTF.

The chain couples TRBV3-1 (or the pseudogene TRBV3-2) to TRBJ2-7, with D perhaps matching TRBD2 (5 bases). The germline V and J ends were trimmed by 0 bases and 2 bases, with 8 bases remaining between them. The CDR3 loop spans 14 amino acids. CDR1 and CDR2 (germline): LGHDT, YNNKEL (reference sequence). This chain's CDR3 is CASSQDASPYEQYF. CDR3 bases: TGTGCCAGCAGCCAAGACGCTAGCCCCTACGAGCAGTACTTC.

This chain uses TRBV5-1 with TRBJ1-5; 12 bases are a match to TRBD1. After removal of 4 bases from V and 5 bases from J, the junction contained 7 bases not matched to a gene. The length of the CDR3 is 16 residues. From germline, CDR1 is SGHRS and CDR2 YFSETQ. CDR3 loop: CASSLTGQGADQPQHF. CDR3 sequence (DNA): TGCGCCAGCAGCCTGACGGGACAGGGGGCCGATCAGCCCCAGCATTTT.

This chain connects TRBV4-2 to TRBJ2-1; D possibly corresponds to TRBD2 (5 bases). The CDR3 is 15 amino acids. The germline V gene has CDR1 LGHNA and CDR2 YNFKEQ. V was clipped by 0 bases and J by 9 bases, with 15 bases between them. In DNA, the CDR3 is TGTGCCAGCAGCCAAGATCTAGGTGGGAGTGGTGAGCAGTTCTTC. As protein: CASSQDLGGSGEQFF.

The chain joins TRBV7-9 to TRBJ1-1; the D is unclear. V lost 3 bases, J lost 0 bases, and 8 bases lay in between. CDR1 and CDR2 from the germline V gene are SEHNR and FQNEAQ (reference sequence). The CDR3 loop spans 14 amino acids. The CDR3 coding sequence is TGTGCCAGCAGCTTCTCCGGGATGAACACTGAAGCTTTCTTT. Encoded protein: CASSFSGMNTEAFF.

V is TRBV6-6 and J is TRBJ2-5; TRBD2 might be the D (6 bases). V lost 2 bases and J lost 7, with 17 bases in between. CDR3 length equals 15 residues. The germline V gene encodes CDR1 MNHNY and CDR2 SVGAGI (reference sequence). The CDR3 loop is CASSYGGAAGGTQYF. The DNA for the CDR3 is TGTGCCAGCAGTTACGGGGGAGCTGCCGGGGGGACCCAGTACTTC.

The rearrangement links TRBV7-8 to TRBJ2-1; 8 nucleotides line up with TRBD1. Germline assignment: CDR1 SGHVS and CDR2 FQNEAQ. Trimming cost V 1 base and J 7 bases; bases outside gene matches: 9. The CDR3 consists of 16 residues. The CDR3 here is CASSLDGTGRGNEQFF. CDR3 nucleotide sequence: TGTGCCAGCAGCTTAGACGGGACAGGAAGGGGGAATGAGCAGTTCTTC.

The chain joins TRBV5-1 to TRBJ2-1; 12 bases align to TRBD2. The length of the CDR3 is 16 residues. Losses at the gene ends were 4 bases for V and 2 bases for J; bases not matched to a gene: 4. Looked up from germline, CDR1 is SGHRS and CDR2 is YFSETQ. Here the CDR3 reads CASSQGLAGPYNEQFF. CDR3 nucleotide sequence: TGCGCCAGCAGCCAAGGACTAGCGGGACCCTACAATGAGCAGTTCTTC.

The chain joins TRBV28 to TRBJ2-5; the match to TRBD2 covers 15 bases. Trimming removed 5 bases from V and 6 bases from J; junction bases left unmatched: 16. Germline CDR1 and CDR2: MDHEN and SYDVKM. This CDR3 spans 19 amino acids. CDR3 sequence reads: CASSPGLAGGTSFGQTQYF. The DNA of the CDR3 is TGTGCCAGCAGTCCCGGACTAGCGGGAGGGACGAGCTTCGGTCAGACCCAGTACTTC.

The chain links TRBV18 to TRBJ1-3, with a possible D match to TRBD1 (6 bases). Germline V gene lookup returns CDR1 KGHSH and CDR2 LQKENI. The V end was cut by 3 bases, the J end by 9 bases, with 15 bases between. The CDR3 has 14 amino acids. The CDR3 loop is CASSPSDSPGTIYF. As DNA, the CDR3 is TGTGCCAGCTCACCTTCGGACAGTCCTGGCACCATATATTTT.

The rearrangement uses TRBV2 and TRBJ2-7; possibly TRBD1 for D (6 bases). CDR1 is SNHLY and CDR2 is FYNNEI in the germline V gene. Trimming took off 4 bases at V and 3 bases at J, with 10 bases between the two ends. CDR3 length: 13 residues. CDR3 sequence: CASSVQGGYEQYF. The CDR3 bases are TGTGCCAGCAGTGTACAGGGTGGCTACGAGCAGTACTTC.

This clone was counted a few times. V gene TRBV7-9 combines with J gene TRBJ2-7, with TRBD2 matching over 9 bases. The V gene end was trimmed by 5 bases and the J gene end by 3 bases; junction bases not matched to a gene: 14. In germline, CDR1 is SEHNR, CDR2 FQNEAQ (reference sequence). This CDR3 has 17 residues. CDR3 coding DNA: TGTGCCAGCAGCCCGACGGGGGGACTAGCAGATAACTACGAGCAGTACTTC. Its protein product is CASSPTGGLADNYEQYF.

The chain employs TRBV5-5 and TRBJ2-2; D remains unclear. The V end lost 0 bases, the J end lost 4 bases, and 10 bases lay between the germline ends. The CDR3 is 15 residues long. Germline V gene data show CDR1 as SGHKS and CDR2 as YYEKEE (reference sequence). As DNA, the CDR3 is TGTGCCAGCAGCTTGGACGGGTGGATCACCGGGGAGCTGTTTTTT. Protein sequence: CASSLDGWITGELFF.

The CDR3 sequence: CASSRGQENTEAFF. CDR3 DNA: TGTGCCAGCAGCAGGGGACAGGAGAACACTGAAGCTTTCTTT. The chain joins TRBV3-1 (or the pseudogene TRBV3-2) to TRBJ1-1; TRBD1 agrees at 8 bases. CDR1 is LGHDT and CDR2 is YNNKEL in the germline V gene (reference sequence). The CDR3 has 14 amino acids. J lost 1 base, V lost 5 bases, and 3 bases had no gene match.

The J gene is TRBJ2-7, the V gene TRBV3-1 (or the pseudogene TRBV3-2); tentative D call: TRBD1 (6 bases). Germline CDR1 reads LGHDT; CDR2 reads YNNKEL (reference sequence). V lost 4 bases and J 1 base, leaving 23 bases between the germline ends. The CDR3 is 18 amino acids. DNA for the CDR3: TGTGCCAGCAGCCCATTGCCCCAGGACAGAAGTCAATCCTACGAGCAGTACTTC. Amino acids: CASSPLPQDRSQSYEQYF.